The present T cell receptor (beta chain) was sequenced within a study of T cell repertoires in cytomegalovirus infection. The overall study: Shared public TCR beta signatures pointed to both CMV infection and a matching HLA type. Regarding the study as a whole: HLA-C-restricted, CMV-specific TCR beta clonotypes were dominant ex vivo. Identification of carriers of CMV plus the relevant HLA was achieved through cumulative public TCR beta family frequency.

In TCRdb, the reads were re-called with MiXCR into one record per CDR3 protein. The sample yields about 830,000 distinct CDR3 sequences, 30% to 35% seen once. The V end was cut by 0 bases, the J end by 4 bases, with 12 bases between. Germline CDR1 is SGHVS and CDR2 is FNYEAQ. The CDR3 loop spans 15 amino acids. Concerning this clonotype itself: Its matching antigen is unknown.

The clonotype originates from a human donor in good health (CMV status not recorded). Some clones in this sample may be carry-over from other donors' samples. This chain joins TRBV7-6 and TRBJ1-1, with D maybe TRBD1 (5 bases). This sample comprised cultured CD8+ T cells from PBMCs, obtained from culture after CMV antigen stimulation. This CDR3 is CASSLALGGGTEAFF. The CDR3 nucleotides are TGTGCCAGCAGCTTAGCGCTCGGGGGAGGCACTGAAGCTTTCTTT.